This T cell receptor (beta chain) came from a study of T cells in Graves' hyperthyroidism and ophthalmopathy (dated by TCRdb to between 2017 and 2020). Describing the broader study: TCR V-J signatures able to tell the groups apart were searched for in a discovery cohort of 100 patients, of whom over 40 had Graves' ophthalmopathy and 55 to 60 had stable Graves' hyperthyroidism. According to the paper, TCR Vbeta CDR3 sequencing was carried out on about 140 peripheral blood samples, which came from fewer than 50 ophthalmopathy, about 75 hyperthyroidism and about 17 progressor patients. The roughly 100 discovery patients were randomly divided into training and test sets at a 7:3 ratio. An independent validation cohort of 18 to 20 hyperthyroidism patients and about 16 patients who later progressed to ophthalmopathy tested prospective prediction of ophthalmopathy. Once sampling was done, hyperthyroidism patients were given methimazole at a starting dose of 30 mg daily, whereas ophthalmopathy patients were given high-dose intravenous methylprednisolone. Thyroid tissue and blood T-cell repertoires from roughly six Graves' hyperthyroidism patients were also compared in the study. Overall study results and their limits: Most expanded thyroid clonotypes (frequency above 0.001) were also detected in blood, a finding suggesting that blood repertoires may reflect thyroid immune responses. A 13 V-J signature model separated ophthalmopathy from stable hyperthyroidism, with 87.88% sensitivity and roughly 81% specificity in cross-validation and 80%/75% in testing. Sample size was not statistically predetermined, and investigators were not blinded to group allocation. In validation, progression to ophthalmopathy was predicted by the model with around 71% sensitivity and under 85% specificity, a median of about 6.4 months before onset.

The TCR beta CDR3 regions were amplified from the RNA transcripts. For the first round of RT-PCR on the TCR CDR3, the HTBI primer set was used together with the Qiagen OneStep RT-PCR kit. The libraries were constructed in a second round of multiplex PCR and then size-selected and purified. Libraries were sequenced paired-end with 100 bp reads on an Illumina HiSeq2000. The paper's data handling went like this. SOAPnuke was used to process the raw data, removing reads that contained adapters or uncalled bases, had a mean Phred below 15, or lacked an exact match to the constant primer or identifier. COPE v1.2.5 was used to merge high-quality paired reads, and clonotypes were defined as unique nucleotide sequences. Clonotypes were aligned to IMGT TRBV, TRBD and TRBJ reference segments using MiTCR v1.1. The analysis was restricted to V-J combinations with a frequency above 0.0001, which together covered 99.2% of the repertoires. The TCS score was defined as F50 (clonal expansion) divided by E x V (chaos), with BLOSUM62-based TCRdist calculated between CDR3 peptides within each V-J. Welch's t-statistics and random forest reduced 500 to 650 V-J features to 13, which were used in a naive Bayes classifier (R e1071). The similarity between thyroid and blood repertoires was quantified using the Morisita-Horn index. The public reads were quality trimmed at Q25 with fastp and then assembled into clones with MiXCR by TCRdb, keeping productive beta chains. Entries that share a CDR3 protein sequence are merged under the most common genes and DNA. These V and J calls are TCRdb output, not the study's own analysis. The sample table lists a few hundred thousand distinct CDR3 sequences, around 45% of them with a count of one. Roughly 19% of the sample rests with the top ten.

A note on this clonotype: Its antigen target is currently unknown. Per-base quality was not reported, and no clone a single base away is much larger than it.

The study excluded patients with uncontrolled infections, other autoimmune diseases, pregnancy or lactation. Diagnoses were established on the basis of clinical symptoms, serum thyroxine and TRAb, thyroid ultrasound, and orbital computed tomography. Trizol reagent was used to extract total RNA, and RNA quality was then checked on an Agilent 2100 Bioanalyzer. The sequence derives from an adult woman with Graves' disease, either hyperthyroidism or ophthalmopathy (not recorded which). Source material: peripheral blood or thyroid tissue (not recorded which).

The nucleotide sequence reads TGTGCCAGCAGCTTGACAGGGGACAGCACAACCTATGGCTACACCTTC. Translation gives CASSLTGDSTTYGYTF. The sequence links TRBV5-4 to TRBJ1-2; 7 central bases correspond to TRBD1. Looking up the germline V gene (reference sequence) yields CDR1 SGHNT and CDR2 YYREEE. The cysteine opens and the phenylalanine closes a CDR3 of 16 amino acids. Here the CDR3 DNA is all that survives: 48 bases in frame from base 1. Relative to germline, V is missing 1 base and J is missing 4 bases, with 10 bases of the junction outside any gene match.